These 7 T cell receptor beta chains were all obtained from the same sample, sequenced in a study of T cells after yellow fever vaccination. TCRdb ran MiXCR on the 5' RACE reads and lists one entry per CDR3 protein. This table has just under 600,000 distinct CDR3 sequences, less than 15% appearing once. The material was PBMCs, obtained on the day of the yellow fever booster vaccination. Source of these receptors: a man aged 25-45 years who received the YFV17D yellow fever vaccine.

This clonotype appeared many times. The rearrangement uses TRBV27 and TRBJ2-1, with TRBD2 matching 9 bases. CDR1 MNHEY and CDR2 SMNVEV come from the germline V gene (reference sequence). The CDR3 consists of 19 residues. V lost 5 bases and J lost 7; bases outside the gene matches: 21. The CDR3 is CASSVGRSGSGLAVNEQFF. In DNA, the CDR3 is TGTGCCAGCAGTGTAGGACGTAGCGGGAGCGGGCTAGCGGTAAATGAGCAGTTCTTC.

A few counts support this clonotype. This rearrangement joins TRBV20-1 to TRBJ2-7; D not resolved. Per the germline V gene, CDR1 is DFQATT and CDR2 is SNEGSKA (reference sequence). The V gene lost 6 bases and the J gene lost 3 bases, with 12 bases spanning the gap. CDR3 length: 12 residues. The CDR3 spells CSAPGGYYEQYF. In DNA, the CDR3 is TGCAGTGCCCCCGGCGGCTACTACGAGCAGTACTTC.

The rearrangement uses TRBV12-3 or TRBV12-4 and TRBJ2-1; the D gene is possibly TRBD2 (5 bases). This CDR3 is 14 amino acids long. With 6 bases removed from V and 6 bases from J, the gap between germline ends came to 15 bases. The CDR3: CASSLTGDVNEQFF. For the CDR3, the DNA is TGTGCCAGCAGCCTTACCGGGGATGTCAATGAGCAGTTCTTC.

The gene calls are TRBV12-3 or TRBV12-4 and TRBJ1-2; D gene uncertain. V dropped 8 bases and J dropped 5 bases, with 15 bases sitting between them. The CDR3 is made up of 13 amino acids. The CDR3 nucleotides read TGTGCCAGCCGGGTCCAGGCAGGATATGGCTACACCTTC. It specifies CASRVQAGYGYTF.

The chain carries TRBV6-5 and TRBJ2-1; D is uncertain. Deletions cut 1 base from V and 5 bases from J, with 12 bases between. Germline V CDR1 and CDR2: MNHEY, SVGAGI. The CDR3 contains 15 residues. As DNA, the CDR3 is TGTGCCAGCAGTTACTTCTACGGACGGGACAATGAGCAGTTCTTC. Translation: CASSYFYGRDNEQFF.

This clonotype appeared a few times. The chain employs TRBV7-2 and TRBJ2-7; 7 nucleotides line up with TRBD1. The junction had 6 bases not matched to a gene; V was cut back by 2 bases and J by 2 bases. Germline-derived CDR1 and CDR2 are SGHTA and FQGNSA. CDR3 size: 15 residues. The CDR3: CASSLRQGWTYEQYF. The CDR3 bases are TGTGCCAGCAGCTTACGACAGGGATGGACCTACGAGCAGTACTTC. The variable domain in full, completed from reference TRBV7-2 and TRBJ2-7, reads GAGVSQSPSNKVTEKGKDVELRCDPISGHTALYWYRQSLGQGLEFLIYFQGNSAPDKSGLPSDRFSAERTGGSVSTLTIQRTQQEDSAVYLCASSLRQGWTYEQYFGPGTRLTVT.

The sample holds a few counts of this clonotype. V gene TRBV25-1 combines with J gene TRBJ2-5; D call uncertain. The CDR3 is 14 amino acids. V lost 1 base and J lost 10, with 16 bases in between. Germline-derived CDR1 and CDR2 are MGHDK and SYGVNS. CDR3 protein: CASSESGAVGNQYF. The CDR3 DNA reads TGTGCCAGCAGTGAATCGGGCGCAGTCGGAAACCAGTACTTC.